Following are 19 T cell receptor beta chains from one sample sequenced in a study of cytomegalovirus exposure and HLA in healthy donors. Use of 60 Vbeta and 13 Jbeta primers characterized the PCR. Using immunoSEQ multiplex PCR, the repertoire was profiled, and TCRdb retains in-frame clones only, with some absent. The sample carries around 150,000 clones, 82% recorded once. Sample: PBMCs. The receptor set was obtained from a man aged 50 to 60 in good health and CMV-seropositive.

The V gene is TRBV5-6, the J gene TRBJ1-2; D gene unclear. CDR3 length: 14 residues. Trimming left V 2 bases short and J 4 bases short, with 12 bases between. Germline CDR1 SGHDT, CDR2 YYEEEE. CDR3 in DNA: TGTGCCAGCAGCTTTCAGCGACTGACCTATGGCTACACCTTC. It translates to CASSFQRLTYGYTF.

The rearrangement joins TRBV5-5 to TRBJ2-2; 8 bases line up with TRBD2. Germline CDR1 SGHKS, CDR2 YYEKEE (reference sequence). The CDR3 contains 16 residues. The trim removed 4 bases at V and 4 bases at J, leaving 9 bases unmatched. The CDR3: CASSGFSGTLTGELFF. CDR3 sequence (DNA): TGTGCCAGCAGCGGTTTTAGCGGGACTCTCACCGGGGAGCTGTTTTTT.

In this sample, this clone turned up once. This chain connects TRBV7-3 to TRBJ2-1; D possibly corresponds to TRBD2 (5 bases). Trimming removed 5 bases from V and 0 bases from J, with 14 bases in between. The CDR3 has 16 amino acids. The germline CDR1 and CDR2 sequences are SGHTA and FQGTGA. CDR3 loop: CASSPHSGSSYNEQFF. The DNA for the CDR3 is TGTGCCAGCAGCCCCCACTCGGGGAGCTCCTACAATGAGCAGTTCTTC.

The J gene is TRBJ2-7, the V gene TRBV19; tentative D call: TRBD2 (6 bases). V lost 1 base to trimming and J lost 2 bases, with 12 bases between them. The germline CDR1 and CDR2 sequences are LNHDA and SQIVND (reference sequence). The CDR3 totals 15 residues. The chain's CDR3 is CASSIVGGFTYEQYF. The CDR3 nucleotides read TGTGCCAGTAGTATAGTAGGAGGGTTCACCTACGAGCAGTACTTC.

The chain links TRBV4-3 to TRBJ1-2; D might be TRBD1 (6 bases). V dropped 0 bases and J dropped 8 bases, with 13 bases sitting between them. This CDR3 comprises 14 residues. Germline V gene data show CDR1 as LGHNA and CDR2 as YSLEER. CDR3 amino acids: CASSQEGRGIGYTF. The DNA of the CDR3 is TGCGCCAGCAGCCAAGAGGGCAGGGGAATAGGCTACACCTTC.

This clone has only one observation. The V gene is TRBV5-3, the J gene TRBJ2-2; 13 positions match TRBD2. TRBV5-3 is annotated as an ORF whose role is uncertain. The CDR3 has 15 amino acids. V lost 4 bases and J lost 8; bases outside the gene matches: 5. The CDR3 reads CARSAWTSGRGELFF. DNA for the CDR3: TGTGCCAGAAGCGCCTGGACTAGCGGGAGAGGGGAGCTGTTTTTT.

The V gene is TRBV4-2, the J gene TRBJ1-1; 7 bases map to TRBD1. The CDR3 length is 15 residues. Germline CDR1 and CDR2: LGHNA and YNFKEQ. The J segment lost 4 bases and the V segment lost 1 base, leaving 6 bases of the junction unmatched. CDR3 DNA: TGTGCCAGCAGCCAAGTACAGGGGACGAGCACTGAAGCTTTCTTT. This sequence encodes CASSQVQGTSTEAFF.

The chain uses TRBV9 and TRBJ2-3; 7 nucleotides match TRBD2. Germline loops: CDR1 SGDLS, CDR2 YYNGEE. J gave up 2 bases and V 0 bases, and 3 bases lay outside the gene matches. CDR3 size: 15 residues. This CDR3 reads CASSVGAGPTDTQYF. The CDR3 nucleotides read TGTGCCAGCAGCGTAGGAGCGGGGCCCACAGATACGCAGTATTTT.

J is TRBJ2-2 and V is TRBV10-3; the match to TRBD2 covers 14 bases. In germline, CDR1 is ENHRY, CDR2 SYGVKD. V lost 6 bases, J lost 6 bases, and 6 bases stayed unmatched. The CDR3 runs 16 residues. CDR3 protein: CAIRTGTSGSSGELFF. CDR3 in DNA: TGTGCCATCAGGACCGGGACTAGCGGGAGTTCCGGGGAGCTGTTTTTT.

CDR3 in amino acids: CASSSISGGSGNTIYF. CDR3 sequence (DNA): TGTGCCAGCAGCTCCATATCAGGGGGCTCCGGAAACACCATATATTTT. The chain is built from TRBV7-2 and TRBJ1-3; TRBD1 aligns across 8 bases. After removal of 4 bases from V and 4 bases from J, the junction contained 9 bases not matched to a gene. This CDR3 comprises 16 residues. CDR1 and CDR2 from the germline V gene are SGHTA and FQGNSA.

This clone has just one count. The rearrangement joins TRBV6-5 to TRBJ2-2; 14 bases align to TRBD2. Per the germline V gene, CDR1 is MNHEY and CDR2 is SVGAGI. J gave up 6 bases and V 4 bases, and 4 bases lay outside the gene matches. This CDR3 comprises 16 residues. The CDR3 nucleotides are TGTGCCAGCAGTTCCATGACTAGCGGGAGGGCCGGGGAGCTGTTTTTT. The encoded protein is CASSSMTSGRAGELFF.

The sample holds a few counts of this clone. The chain uses TRBV6-6 and TRBJ1-4; D unclear. Germline assignment: CDR1 MNHNY and CDR2 SVGAGI (reference sequence). The CDR3 has 14 amino acids. Deletions cut 4 bases from V and 0 bases from J, with 6 bases between. DNA for the CDR3: TGTGCCAGCAGTTCAGTTGCAACTAATGAAAAACTGTTTTTT. It translates to CASSSVATNEKLFF.

The chain employs TRBV18 and TRBJ1-2; D may be TRBD1 (5 bases). V gave up 0 bases and J gave up 8 bases, with 16 bases separating them. Germline loops: CDR1 KGHSH, CDR2 LQKENI. The CDR3 has 15 residues. CDR3 in amino acids: CASSPPSRGEEGYTF. CDR3 bases: TGTGCCAGCTCACCACCGAGTAGGGGCGAAGAGGGCTACACCTTC.

The CDR3 region is CASSVGISYEQYF. The CDR3 DNA is TGTGCCAGCAGCGTAGGTATCAGCTACGAGCAGTACTTC. This chain connects TRBV9 to TRBJ2-7; no reliable D call. This CDR3 comprises 13 residues. Germline V gives CDR1 SGDLS, CDR2 YYNGEE. V was pared by 0 bases and J by 3 bases, with 7 bases between.

J is TRBJ1-5 and V is TRBV7-8, with a tentative D call TRBD1 (5 bases). V shed 8 bases and J shed 3 bases, with 11 bases lying between them. The CDR3 loop spans 13 amino acids. The germline V gene has CDR1 SGHVS and CDR2 FQNEAQ. The CDR3 loop is CASGQGNNQPQHF. The CDR3 DNA reads as TGTGCCAGCGGTCAGGGCAACAATCAGCCCCAGCATTTT.

The CDR3: CASSISGAGGPRNEQFF. DNA of the CDR3: TGTGCCAGTAGTATTTCTGGAGCGGGAGGGCCAAGGAATGAGCAGTTCTTC. The chain employs TRBV19 and TRBJ2-1, with 10 nucleotides matching TRBD2. This CDR3 comprises 17 residues. CDR1 LNHDA and CDR2 SQIVND come from the germline V gene (reference sequence). V was clipped by 3 bases and J by 7 bases; unmatched bases: 12.

This sequence joins TRBV6-1 and TRBJ1-2; no clear D. Per the germline V gene, CDR1 is MNHNS and CDR2 is SASEGT. Trimming stripped 5 bases from V and 2 bases from J, with 15 bases between. The CDR3 contains 15 residues. The CDR3 DNA reads as TGTGCCAGCAGTCGAGACACCGAATTCAACTATGGCTACACCTTC. It specifies CASSRDTEFNYGYTF.

The chain combines TRBV30 with TRBJ2-7; possible D gene TRBD1, 5 bases. CDR1 GTSNPN and CDR2 SVGIG come from the germline V gene (reference sequence). V dropped 2 bases and J dropped 7 bases, with 9 bases sitting between them. The CDR3 runs 11 residues. This CDR3 reads CAWSRQYEQYF. In DNA, the CDR3 is TGTGCCTGGAGTCGACAGTATGAGCAGTACTTC.

The chain recombines TRBV5-1 with TRBJ1-1, with 9 positions matching TRBD1. CDR3 length: 14 residues. Looked up from germline, CDR1 is SGHRS and CDR2 is YFSETQ. V was clipped by 4 bases and J by 1 base; unmatched bases: 2. The CDR3 spells CASSEGQGNTEAFF. As DNA, the CDR3 is TGCGCCAGCAGCGAGGGACAGGGGAACACTGAAGCTTTCTTT.